The clone carrying this TCR beta chain turned up a few times. These data belong to a study of T-cell reconstitution after alpha-beta-depleted transplantation in children. A library of TCRbeta sequences, prepared with unique molecular identifiers, was generated. TCRdb recomputed calls from the PCR reads with MiXCR, one row per CDR3 protein. The sample records about 610,000 distinct CDR3 sequences, roughly a tenth being singletons. This sequence was found in a human donor who donated a stem cell graft to a child with acute myeloid leukemia. Sample: PBMCs from the stem cell graft donor, taken from the stem cell graft.

The CDR3 loop is CASSYYSTSGRTYEQYF. In DNA form, the CDR3 reads TGTGCCAGCAGTTACTACTCCACTAGCGGGAGAACCTACGAGCAGTACTTC. The chain carries TRBV6-5 and TRBJ2-7; 11 positions agree with TRBD2. Per germline, CDR1 MNHEY and CDR2 SVGAGI. Trimming took 1 base from V and 2 from J; bases not matched to a gene: 7. The CDR3 totals 17 residues.